A single sample is the source of the 2 T cell receptor beta chains below, sequenced in a study of shared T cell receptors in the human thymus. Method: immunoSEQ multiplex PCR; TCRdb's copy keeps in-frame clones and lacks some. The sample yields tens of thousands of clones, roughly 95% seen once. Sequences were obtained from thymocytes. These receptors originate from a human donor.

The chain recombines TRBV14 with TRBJ2-7; 7 positions match TRBD1. This CDR3 region has 17 residues. V trimming: 0 bases; J trimming: 6 bases; junction bases outside the gene matches: 14. Per germline, CDR1 SGHDN and CDR2 FVKESK. The CDR3 spells CASSQEYGTARPFEQYF. The CDR3, as DNA: TGTGCCAGCAGCCAAGAATATGGGACAGCCCGCCCGTTCGAGCAGTACTTC.

J is TRBJ2-5 and V is TRBV7-2; unclear D gene. The CDR3 is made up of 11 amino acids. The V end was cut by 2 bases, the J end by 6 bases, with 4 bases between. CDR1 and CDR2 (germline): SGHTA, FQGNSA. The CDR3 is CASSLPKTQYF. The CDR3, as DNA: TGTGCCAGCAGCTTACCCAAGACCCAGTACTTC. The full variable domain, completed using reference TRBV7-2 and TRBJ2-5, is GAGVSQSPSNKVTEKGKDVELRCDPISGHTALYWYRQSLGQGLEFLIYFQGNSAPDKSGLPSDRFSAERTGGSVSTLTIQRTQQEDSAVYLCASSLPKTQYFGPGTRLLVL.